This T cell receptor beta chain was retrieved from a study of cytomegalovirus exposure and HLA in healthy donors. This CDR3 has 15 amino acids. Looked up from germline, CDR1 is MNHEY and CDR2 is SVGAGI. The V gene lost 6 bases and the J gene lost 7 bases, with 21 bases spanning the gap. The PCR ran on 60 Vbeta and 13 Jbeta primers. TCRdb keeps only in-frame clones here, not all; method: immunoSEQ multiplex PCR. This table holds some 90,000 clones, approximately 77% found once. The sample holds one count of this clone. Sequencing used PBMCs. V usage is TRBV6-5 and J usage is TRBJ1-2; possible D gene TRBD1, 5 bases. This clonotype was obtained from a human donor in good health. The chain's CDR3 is CASSGRVGKAGGYTF. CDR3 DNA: TGTGCCAGCAGCGGCAGGGTGGGGAAGGCAGGTGGCTACACCTTC.